Listed below are T cell receptor beta chains from one sample, sequenced in a study of coeliac disease. The data were produced by immunoSEQ multiplex PCR, yet TCRdb's version contains in-frame clones alone and is incomplete. The sample contains about 5,400 clones, 50% to 70% of which appear only once. Sequenced: intraepithelial lymphocytes from the gut. The receptor set was obtained from a young woman with active celiac disease. Each CDR3 is given with its conserved first and last residue. A D gene is named only where the DNA matches it firmly. Size tells how often a clone was seen (once, few, many) or the class of an expanded clone, and some rows leave it out.

few | . | TRBJ1-1 | TRBV6-1 | TGTGCCAGCAGTGAACACTTGAACACTGAAGCTTTCTTT | CASSEHLNTEAFF
. | . | TRBJ2-7 | TRBV5-5 | TGTGCCAGCAGCTTGGCCAGCGCAGGGACCTACGAGCAGTACTTC | CASSLASAGTYEQYF
few | . | TRBJ1-6 | TRBV28 | TGTGCCAGCACCCAAAATTCACCCCTCCACTTT | CASTQNSPLHF
. | . | TRBJ1-4 | TRBV9 | TGTGCCAGCAGCCACCCCCGGGGATCCGGGGGTGAAAAACTGTTTTTT | CASSHPRGSGGEKLFF
. | . | TRBJ2-1 | TRBV5-1 | TGCGCCAGCAGCTTGGTATCTCCGCAGGTAAGATGGCATGAGCAGTTCTTC | CASSLVSPQVRWHEQFF
. | . | TRBJ2-1 | TRBV19 | TGTGCCAGTAGTATGTCAGATGAGCAGTTCTTC | CASSMSDEQFF
. | TRBD2 | TRBJ2-5 | TRBV6-1 | TGTGCCAGCAGTCGGAGGAGCGGGGGGGCGTCCCAGTACTTC | CASSRRSGGASQYF
. | . | TRBJ1-2 | TRBV6-4 | TGTGCCAGCAGTGCTACAGGGCTAGGCTATGGCTACACCTTC | CASSATGLGYGYTF
few | . | TRBJ2-7 | TRBV19 | TGTGCCAGTAGTATACTACCTCCCTACGAGCAGTACTTC | CASSILPPYEQYF
once | TRBD1 | TRBJ2-3 | TRBV7-2 | TGTGCCAGCAGGCGGGACAGGAACACAGATACGCAGTATTTT | CASRRDRNTDTQYF
few | TRBD1 | TRBJ2-7 | TRBV5-5 | TGTGCCAGCAGCTTGGCCCCGGGACAGGGGAACGAGCAGTACTTC | CASSLAPGQGNEQYF
. | . | TRBJ2-1 | TRBV7-9 | TGTGCCAGCAGCTTAGGCTCTAGCTCCAATGAGCAGTTCTTC | CASSLGSSSNEQFF
few | TRBD1 | TRBJ1-3 | TRBV7-9 | TGTGCCAGCAGCCCCCGGGACAGGCAAACTGGAAACACCATATATTTT | CASSPRDRQTGNTIYF
few | . | TRBJ2-1 | TRBV5-1 | TGCGCCAGCAGCTTGCTTACATACAATGAGCAGTTCTTC | CASSLLTYNEQFF
once | . | TRBJ1-3 | TRBV20-1 | TGCAGTGTCCACTCTGGAAACACCATATATTTT | CSVHSGNTIYF
. | TRBD1 | TRBJ2-4 | TRBV4-1 | TGCGCCAGCAGCCAAATTTGGGACAGCAAAAACATTCAGTACTTC | CASSQIWDSKNIQYF
. | . | TRBJ1-4 | TRBV10-3 | TGTGCCATCAGTGAAGACAGGAATGAAAAACTGTTTTTT | CAISEDRNEKLFF
. | . | TRBJ1-2 | TRBV28 | TGTGCCAGCGGGGGGTTGGATGGCTACACCTTC | CASGGLDGYTF
. | TRBD2 | TRBJ2-3 | TRBV11-2 | TGTGCCAGCAGCCTCAGGGAGGGGGATACGCAGTATTTT | CASSLREGDTQYF
few | . | TRBJ2-6 | TRBV5-5 | TGTGCCAGCAGCCAAGTACAGACCTCTGGGGCCAACGTCCTGACTTTC | CASSQVQTSGANVLTF
. | . | TRBJ2-3 | TRBV27 | TGTGCCAGCAGTTTAAGGGGCAGGCCCACAGATACGCAGTATTTT | CASSLRGRPTDTQYF
. | TRBD2 | TRBJ2-1 | TRBV5-1 | TGCGCCAGCAGCTTGGGGCGGGGGGCCGATGAGCAGTTCTTC | CASSLGRGADEQFF
. | . | TRBJ1-5 | TRBV15 | TGTGCCACCAGCAGAGATCCGGAGACCCCCGCTGGTCAGCCCCAGCATTTT | CATSRDPETPAGQPQHF
. | . | TRBJ2-7 | TRBV6-1 | TGTGCCAGCAGTGGGGGCCCCTACGAGCAGTACTTC | CASSGGPYEQYF
large | TRBD1 | TRBJ2-7 | TRBV9 | TGTGCCAGCAGCGTGGGACCGACAGGGTCCCACGAGCAGTACTTC | CASSVGPTGSHEQYF
. | TRBD1 | TRBJ2-2 | TRBV9 | TGTGCCAGCAGTGCGACAGGGCCAGGGGAGCTGTTTTTT | CASSATGPGELFF
few | . | TRBJ1-1 | TRBV7-9 | TGTGCCAGCAGCTTCTTAATACTATCTACTGAAGCTTTCTTT | CASSFLILSTEAFF
. | . | TRBJ2-7 | TRBV6-1 | TGTGCCACCAGTTGGGGGCCGGCGGGCTACGAGCAGTACTTC | CATSWGPAGYEQYF
few | TRBD1 | TRBJ1-6 | TRBV5-1 | TGTGCCAGCAGCCTAACAGGGGGCTTATCACCCCTCCACTTT | CASSLTGGLSPLHF
few | TRBD2 | TRBJ2-1 | TRBV27 | TGTGCCAGCAGTTTTAGCGGGGGACCCTACAATGAGCAGTTCTTC | CASSFSGGPYNEQFF
few | TRBD2 | TRBJ2-1 | TRBV28 | TGTGCCAGCAGTTCCCCCAGGGCGGGGGGGCCGGGTGAGCAGTTCTTC | CASSSPRAGGPGEQFF
. | TRBD1 | TRBJ1-6 | TRBV27 | TGTGCCAGCAGTCGGACAGGGTATTCACCCCTCCACTTT | CASSRTGYSPLHF
few | . | TRBJ2-3 | TRBV2 | TGTGCCAGCAGATGGACTCCCCACCCAGATACGCAGTATTTT | CASRWTPHPDTQYF
. | . | TRBJ2-5 | TRBV5-6 | TGTGCCAGCAGCCGAAGGACAATCCAAGAGACCCAGTACTTC | CASSRRTIQETQYF
. | . | TRBJ1-1 | TRBV7-6 | TGTGCCAGCAGCGCGGGACTTCGGACTGAAGCTTTCTTT | CASSAGLRTEAFF
few | TRBD1 | TRBJ1-5 | TRBV27 | TGTGCCAGCAGCTATCGACAGGGCCCTCCATGGCCCCAGCATTTT | CASSYRQGPPWPQHF
. | . | TRBJ2-2 | TRBV9 | TGTGCCAGCAGCCCTGGGGGGGGGCGGATCGGGGAGCTGTTTTTT | CASSPGGGRIGELFF
. | TRBD1 | TRBJ1-1 | TRBV11-2 | TGTGCCAGCAGCTTAGTGCCGACAGGGGAGGCTTTCTTT | CASSLVPTGEAFF
. | TRBD2 | TRBJ2-1 | TRBV4-1 | TGCGCCAGCAGCCAAGATTCGGGACTAGCGGGGGGCCAGTTCTTC | CASSQDSGLAGGQFF
. | . | TRBJ1-5 | TRBV10-3 | TGTGCCATCAGTGAGACGGTTTATAGCAATCAGCCCCAGCATTTT | CAISETVYSNQPQHF
. | TRBD1 | TRBJ1-2 | TRBV9 | TGTGCCAGCAGCTCCTGGACAGGGCTCGCAAGCTACACCTTC | CASSSWTGLASYTF
. | TRBD1 | TRBJ2-7 | TRBV4-3 | TGCGCCAGCAGCCCCCAGGACAGGGTCCACGAGCAGTACTTC | CASSPQDRVHEQYF
. | . | TRBJ2-6 | TRBV7-3 | TGTGCCAGCCGACCCGATTTTTCGGGCTCTGGGGCCAACGTCCTGACTTTC | CASRPDFSGSGANVLTF
few | . | TRBJ2-6 | TRBV15 | TGTGCCACCCTAGCTTCTGGGGCCAACGTCCTGACTTTC | CATLASGANVLTF